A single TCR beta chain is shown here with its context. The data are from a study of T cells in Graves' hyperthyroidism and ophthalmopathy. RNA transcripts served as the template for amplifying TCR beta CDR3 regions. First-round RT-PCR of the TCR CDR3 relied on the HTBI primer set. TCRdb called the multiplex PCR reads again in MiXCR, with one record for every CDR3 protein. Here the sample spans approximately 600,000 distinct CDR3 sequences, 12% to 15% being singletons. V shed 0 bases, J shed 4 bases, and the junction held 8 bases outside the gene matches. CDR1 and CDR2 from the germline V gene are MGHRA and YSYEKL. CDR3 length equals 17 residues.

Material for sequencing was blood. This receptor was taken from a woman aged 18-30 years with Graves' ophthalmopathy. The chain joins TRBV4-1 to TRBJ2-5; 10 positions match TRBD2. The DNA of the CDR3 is TGCGCCAGCAGCCAAGATTATGCTAGCGGGAGCCCAGAGACCCAGTACTTC. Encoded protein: CASSQDYASGSPETQYF.